The 3 T cell receptor beta chains given below trace back to one sample, sequenced in a study of blood T cell repertoires in COVID-19. Sequenced by immunoSEQ multiplex PCR; TCRdb stores in-frame clones only, minus some. The sample has 130,000 or so clones; approximately 90% are singletons. The sample taken for sequencing was peripheral blood. The source of these receptors is a man aged 50 or older with acute or convalescent COVID-19.

The rearrangement uses TRBV10-2 and TRBJ2-5, with a tentative D call TRBD1 (6 bases). CDR1 WSHSY and CDR2 SAAADI come from the germline V gene. Trimming left V 5 bases short and J 5 bases short, with 12 bases between. The CDR3 loop spans 13 amino acids. CDR3 residues: CASSQGKGETQYF. The CDR3 coding sequence is TGCGCCAGCAGTCAGGGGAAGGGGGAGACCCAGTACTTC.

The chain couples TRBV10-1 to TRBJ2-5; 7 bases agree with TRBD2. CDR1 is WNHNN, CDR2 SYGVQD, per germline (reference sequence). This CDR3 spans 14 amino acids. V gave up 4 bases and J gave up 1 base; unmatched junction bases: 3. In DNA form, the CDR3 reads TGCGCCAGCAGTGCATCTAGCGGCCAAGAGACCCAGTACTTC. Its translation is CASSASSGQETQYF.

The V and J genes are TRBV4-1 and TRBJ1-1; no firm D call. This CDR3 has 15 residues. From germline, CDR1 is MGHRA and CDR2 YSYEKL. Trimming took off 1 base at V and 0 bases at J, with 9 bases between the two ends. CDR3 nucleotide sequence: TGCGCCAGCAGCCAAGTTGGGCATCTGAACACTGAAGCTTTCTTT. Amino acid sequence: CASSQVGHLNTEAFF.